This T cell receptor (beta chain) was profiled in a study of technical replicates of blood from several donors. The ends were cut back, 4 bases at V and 2 bases at J, with 9 bases in the middle. The length of the CDR3 is 14 residues. In germline, CDR1 is SGHTA, CDR2 FQGTGA. Measured with immunoSEQ multiplex PCR; TCRdb has only the in-frame clones, and not every one. The sample has approximately 60,000 clones, more than 75% seen once; the top ten hold about 5%. The source material was PBMCs. The gene calls are TRBV7-3 and TRBJ1-5; D unclear. This TCR came from a human donor in good health. Some clones in this sample may be carry-over from other donors' samples. The CDR3 spells CASSSSTGNQPQHF. As DNA, the CDR3 is TGTGCCAGCAGCTCGTCTACAGGCAATCAGCCCCAGCATTTT.